This T cell receptor beta chain was observed in a study of blood T cell repertoires in COVID-19. At the level of the study: Specimens from acute and convalescent COVID-19 originated in the United States, Italy and Spain. PBMCs, B-cell-depleted T cells, or T cells were the source of the cDNA or gDNA that made up the material.

With 1 base removed from V and 0 bases from J, the gap between germline ends came to 4 bases. The CDR3 extends over 13 amino acids. CDR1 and CDR2 from the germline V gene are SGDLS and YYNGEE. Original data processing: Nucleated cell counts were estimated from reference gene primer amplification. The data were produced by immunoSEQ multiplex PCR, yet TCRdb's version contains in-frame clones alone and is incomplete. V and J calls and clone size follow that table, whereas D and trimming were derived from the DNA. The sample includes a few hundred thousand clones, more than 80% of them seen just once. To note about this clone: Additional DNA sequences in this sample encode the identical CDR3.

Sequenced sample: peripheral blood. This TCR derives from a man aged 40-49 years with acute or convalescent COVID-19. The rearrangement links TRBV9 to TRBJ1-1; D is undetermined. The CDR3 region has the DNA TGTGCCAGCAGCGTAACAGTGAACACTGAAGCTTTCTTT. It is translated as CASSVTVNTEAFF.